This T cell receptor beta chain was observed in a study of blood T cell repertoires in COVID-19. Study-wide context: PBMCs, B-cell-depleted T cells, or T cells were the source of the cDNA or gDNA that made up the material.

Authors' processing steps: Amplification from reference gene primers served as the basis for estimated nucleated cell counts. TCRdb's copy holds only in-frame clones and misses some; the assay was immunoSEQ multiplex PCR. The V and J calls and clone size come from that table; D and trimming were worked out from the DNA. Of 300,000 or so clones in the sample, roughly 91% were seen once. Germline V gene data show CDR1 as MNHEY and CDR2 as SVGAGI. The CDR3 length is 15 residues. Trimming stripped 5 bases from V and 3 bases from J, with 13 bases between. The sequence was obtained from a middle-aged man with active or convalescent COVID-19. The V and J genes are TRBV6-5 and TRBJ1-4, with D hard to call. The sequencing sample was made of peripheral blood. Here the CDR3 reads CASSQQHGANEKLFF. Here the CDR3 DNA reads TGTGCCAGCAGTCAGCAACATGGAGCTAATGAAAAACTGTTTTTT.